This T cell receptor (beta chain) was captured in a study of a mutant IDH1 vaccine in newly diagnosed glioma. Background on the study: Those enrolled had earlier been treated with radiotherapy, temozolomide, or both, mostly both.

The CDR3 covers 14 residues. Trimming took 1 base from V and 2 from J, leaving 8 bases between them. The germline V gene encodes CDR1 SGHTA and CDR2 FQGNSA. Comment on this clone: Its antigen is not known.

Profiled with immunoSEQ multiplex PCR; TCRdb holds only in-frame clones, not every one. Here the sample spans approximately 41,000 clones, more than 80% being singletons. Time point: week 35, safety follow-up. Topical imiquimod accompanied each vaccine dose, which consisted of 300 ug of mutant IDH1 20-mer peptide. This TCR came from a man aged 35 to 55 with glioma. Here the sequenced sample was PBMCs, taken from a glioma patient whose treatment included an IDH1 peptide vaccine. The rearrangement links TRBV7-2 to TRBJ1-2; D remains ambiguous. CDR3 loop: CASSLVAVNYGYTF. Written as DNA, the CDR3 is TGTGCCAGCAGCTTAGTAGCTGTAAACTATGGCTACACCTTC.